This T cell receptor (beta chain) was profiled in a study of blood T cell repertoires in COVID-19. Whole-study context: Acute-phase and convalescent COVID-19 samples originated in the United States, Italy and Spain. Nucleic acid was either cDNA or gDNA, and it came from T cells, B-cell-depleted T cells, or PBMCs.

CDR1 and CDR2 (germline): KGHSY, FQNENV. The CDR3 runs to 17 residues. V dropped 4 bases and J dropped 1 base, with 17 bases sitting between them. The assay was immunoSEQ multiplex PCR, and TCRdb's table has in-frame clones only and misses some. The sample holds around 58,000 clones, about 90% seen once. This clonotype was sampled from an older woman with active or convalescent COVID-19. Sequencing was performed on peripheral blood. The chain is built from TRBV16 and TRBJ1-5; no firm D call. The DNA for the CDR3 is TGTGCCAGCAGCCCCATGAAAGCTAGTGTGAGCAATCAGCCCCAGCATTTT. This codes for CASSPMKASVSNQPQHF.